The clone carrying this TCR beta chain came up a few times. The antigen is unknown. This sample was included in a study of T-cell memory formation after mild COVID-19. Points from the study as a whole: For contracting clones, CD4+ ones sat mainly in CM and EM, CD8+ in EMRA. The appearance of some responding clones in pre-infection memory suggested that cross-reactive memory joined. Clones that got smaller from day 15 to 85 had even CD4/CD8, while clones growing later tipped toward CD4+.

Germline-derived CDR1 and CDR2 are KGHDR and SFDVKD. Trimming cost V 3 bases and J 3 bases, with 9 bases left between them. CDR3 length: 14 residues. TCRdb itself ran the 5' RACE reads through MiXCR, one entry per CDR3 protein. This table holds 200,000 to 250,000 distinct CDR3 sequences, 9% to 10% found once. Sequencing was carried out using PBMCs or a T cell subset sorted from them (not recorded which). This clonotype was obtained from a man younger than 35 who had mild COVID-19 (a few samples of this study predate the infection). Cell type and time point are not known. V and J are TRBV24-1 and TRBJ2-3, with a possible D match to TRBD2 (6 bases). The CDR3 reads CATSDGGRTDTQYF. In DNA form, the CDR3 reads TGTGCCACCAGTGATGGGGGGAGGACAGATACGCAGTATTTT.